This record concerns one T cell receptor (beta chain) sequence. Its antigen target is currently unknown. No per-base quality is available; no much larger clone lies one base away. The donors were healthy, HIV-negative adults who had no recently reported acute infections or vaccinations. Every donor was a Caucasian adult living in Nashville, Tennessee, USA. CD4+ T cells were enriched by magnetic negative selection; naive cells were then positively selected on CD45RA, and the negative fraction formed the memory subset. After blood collection by leukapheresis, PBMCs were isolated using Ficoll-Histopaque density gradient centrifugation and then cryopreserved in the vapor phase of liquid nitrogen. Analytical flow cytometry was used to check the purity and quantity of each magnetically sorted T cell population. Genomic DNA was isolated from every sorted fraction and measured by UV absorbance on a Nanodrop 2000c.

The data were obtained in a study of shared clonotypes between healthy human individuals (dated by TCRdb to the early 2020s). General notes on the study: The cohort included three men and a couple of women between 18 and 49 years of age. To increase sequencing depth and limit assay-specific biases, TCR repertoire library preparation and sequencing were carried out by different laboratories using diverse techniques. Between about 0.85 and 10 billion PBMCs per donor were obtained by leukapheresis. To estimate repertoire size and how much clonotype sharing occurs between individuals, the study deeply sequenced the blood TCR repertoires of several healthy adults. For each donor, three plates each were used for CD4 naive and CD4 memory, two plates were used for CD8 naive, and one plate was used for CD8 memory. What the work shows at the level of the full study, not this receptor alone: Because the study included only a small number of donors, the genetic and exposure-history diversity represented was limited. Larger estimated clonotype richness was generally found for naive subsets than for memory subsets. Sharing across a handful of donors was observed for about 5% of naive CD4, less than 4% of naive CD8, over 2% of memory CD4, and roughly 0.43% of memory CD8 clonotypes. Rarefaction of sorted-subset datasets indicated incomplete sequencing despite the large sequencing depth. Sampling was restricted to blood, and TCR repertoires in tissue are likely to differ from TCR repertoires in blood. Compared with non-shared clonotypes, clonotypes shared by all four sorted-subset donors had higher generation probabilities. Pairwise subsampling indicated that sequencing depth was expected to affect the degree of clonotype sharing among donors.

CDR3 length: 16 amino acids, cysteine to phenylalanine. Only the CDR3 DNA stays, 48 bases, in frame from base 1. In the germline V gene, CDR1 corresponds to SNHLY and CDR2 to FYNNEI. TCR CDR3 regions were amplified from genomic DNA by multiplex PCR using the deep immunoSEQ assay. Genomic DNA extracted from each cell subset was distributed evenly over all wells of several immunoSEQ 96-well plates, and each plate served as one replicate. Each replicate PCR for sorted subsets received about 200 ng genomic DNA, equal to some 32,000 T cell genomes. The purified libraries were quantified using a Qubit 3.0 fluorometer, sized with a Bioanalyzer 2100, and then quantified again using the KAPA Library Quantification kit. Each immunoSEQ 96-well plate was sequenced on its own single-read 150-cycle Illumina NextSeq 550 flow cell. As for how the authors treated the data: Because the immunoSEQ output included only junctional sequences and no quality scores, the filtering could not be the same as the filtering used for full-length reads. To assign V/J genes and CDR3, sequences were annotated using PyIR, a Python wrapper for IgBLAST v1.9, with IMGT germline references. Any read was removed if the V/J assignment was weak (E-value above 1e-6), the CDR3 was missing, or the read contained stop codons, out-of-frame junctions, or ambiguous translated residues. V3J clonotypes were defined as sequences sharing the same inferred V gene, J gene, and CDR3 amino acid sequence. Percentage overlap between repertoires was computed as shared unique clonotypes divided by the size of the smaller repertoire. Repertoire richness was assessed with RTK rarefaction, the Chao1 estimator, and Recon v2.1 estimates of unobserved clonotypes. OLGA was used to compute generation probabilities for all TCRbeta clonotypes that the gDNA method yielded from a handful of donors. Here the immuneACCESS table is served through TCRdb, limited to in-frame sequences with V and J called. Missing clones are a known gap in these copies; in checked studies unresolved V genes cover under half, and the rest lacks a known reason. V, J and clone size were drawn from that table, and D and trimming were deduced from the DNA. The sample has 850,000 to 1,100,000 clones on record, 70% to 80% of them singletons. Of the sample, 0.89% falls within the top ten clones.

Material for sequencing was memory CD4+ T cells from PBMCs. The sample's cell subset or site label, decoded: CD45RA-negative fraction. The sequence derives from a man aged 18 to 29 in good health. Some clones in this sample may be carry-over from other donors' samples. Here the chain combines TRBV2 and TRBJ2-5; 14 junctional bases match TRBD2. Gene TRBJ2-7 matches the end of the DNA better, so the J call may be wrong. CDR3 reads: CASTRTSGRSSYEQYF. The nucleotide sequence reads TGTGCCAGCACTAGGACTAGCGGGAGGTCCTCCTACGAGCAGTACTTC.